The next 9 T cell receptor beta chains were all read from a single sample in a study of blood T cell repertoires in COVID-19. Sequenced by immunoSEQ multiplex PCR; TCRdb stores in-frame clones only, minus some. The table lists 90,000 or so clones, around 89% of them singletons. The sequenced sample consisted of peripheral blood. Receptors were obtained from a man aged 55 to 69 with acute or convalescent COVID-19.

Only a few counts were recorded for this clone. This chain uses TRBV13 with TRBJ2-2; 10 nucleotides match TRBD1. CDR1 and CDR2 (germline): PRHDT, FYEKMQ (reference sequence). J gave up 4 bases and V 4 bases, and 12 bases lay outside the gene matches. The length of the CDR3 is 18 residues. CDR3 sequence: CASSSAGTGVLGTGELFF. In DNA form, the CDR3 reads TGTGCCAGCAGCTCAGCCGGGACAGGGGTATTAGGCACCGGGGAGCTGTTTTTT. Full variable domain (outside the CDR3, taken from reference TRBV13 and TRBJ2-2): AAGVIQSPRHLIKEKRETATLKCYPIPRHDTVYWYQQGPGQDPQFLISFYEKMQSDKGSIPDRFSAQQFSDYHSELNMSSLELGDSALYFCASSSAGTGVLGTGELFFGEGSRLTVL.

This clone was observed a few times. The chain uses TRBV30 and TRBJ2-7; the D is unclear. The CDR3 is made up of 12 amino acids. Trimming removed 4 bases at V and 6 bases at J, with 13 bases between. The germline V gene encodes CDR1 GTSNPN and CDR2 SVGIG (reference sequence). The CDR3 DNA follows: TGTGCCTGGAAGACACCCCCCGGCGAGCAGTACTTC. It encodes CAWKTPPGEQYF.

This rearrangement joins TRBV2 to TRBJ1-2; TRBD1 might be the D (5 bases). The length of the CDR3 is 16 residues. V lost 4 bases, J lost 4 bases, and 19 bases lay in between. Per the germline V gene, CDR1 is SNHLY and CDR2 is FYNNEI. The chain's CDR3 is CASSAFQTRQGYGYTF. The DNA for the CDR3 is TGTGCCAGCAGTGCATTTCAGACCCGCCAGGGCTATGGCTACACCTTC.

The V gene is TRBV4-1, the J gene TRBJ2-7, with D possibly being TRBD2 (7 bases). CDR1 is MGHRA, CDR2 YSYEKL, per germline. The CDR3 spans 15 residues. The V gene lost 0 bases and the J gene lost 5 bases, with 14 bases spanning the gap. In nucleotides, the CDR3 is TGCGCCAGCAGCCAAGATACGGGGGGCTGGAACGAGCAGTACTTC. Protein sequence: CASSQDTGGWNEQYF.

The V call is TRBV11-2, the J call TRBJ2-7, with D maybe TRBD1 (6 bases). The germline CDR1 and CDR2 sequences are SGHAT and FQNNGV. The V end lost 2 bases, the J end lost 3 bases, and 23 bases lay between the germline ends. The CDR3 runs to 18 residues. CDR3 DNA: TGTGCCAGCAGCTTAAATATCGGCCGAGGACAGTACTACTACGAGCAGTACTTC. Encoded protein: CASSLNIGRGQYYYEQYF.

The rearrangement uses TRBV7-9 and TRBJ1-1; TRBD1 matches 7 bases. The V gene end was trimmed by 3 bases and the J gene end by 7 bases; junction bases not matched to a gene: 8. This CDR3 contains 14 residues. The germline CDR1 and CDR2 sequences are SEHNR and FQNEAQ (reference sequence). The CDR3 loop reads CASSFSRGTDEAFF. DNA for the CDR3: TGTGCCAGCAGCTTTTCCCGCGGGACAGATGAAGCTTTCTTT.

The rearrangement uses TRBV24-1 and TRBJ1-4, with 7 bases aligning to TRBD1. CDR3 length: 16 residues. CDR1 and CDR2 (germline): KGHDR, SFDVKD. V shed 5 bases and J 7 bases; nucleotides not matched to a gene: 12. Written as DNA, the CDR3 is TGTGCCACCAGTGGTCGGGACAGCGGCATTGGTGAAAAACTGTTTTTT. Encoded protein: CATSGRDSGIGEKLFF.

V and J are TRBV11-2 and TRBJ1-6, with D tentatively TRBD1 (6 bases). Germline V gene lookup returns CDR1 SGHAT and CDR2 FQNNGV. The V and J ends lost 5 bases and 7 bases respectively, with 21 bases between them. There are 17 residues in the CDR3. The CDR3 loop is CASSLSGGAWANSPLHF. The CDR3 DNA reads TGTGCCAGCAGCCTATCCGGGGGGGCATGGGCGAATTCACCCCTCCACTTT.

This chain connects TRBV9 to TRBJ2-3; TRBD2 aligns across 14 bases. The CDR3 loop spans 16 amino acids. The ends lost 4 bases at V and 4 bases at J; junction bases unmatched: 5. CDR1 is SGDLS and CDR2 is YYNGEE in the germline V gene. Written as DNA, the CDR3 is TGTGCCAGCAGCCTCCGGACTAGCGGGGGGTCAGATACGCAGTATTTT. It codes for CASSLRTSGGSDTQYF.